This TCR beta chain was observed in a study of response to subunit inactivated influenza vaccine. Study-wide results and limits: Authors suggested seasonal influenza vaccinations each recruit few new T cells.

This CDR3 is built from 17 residues. CDR1 is SGHAT and CDR2 is FQNNGV in the germline V gene. J was trimmed by 0 bases and V by 0 bases; bases with no gene match: 4. TCRdb itself ran the RT-PCR reads through MiXCR, one entry per CDR3 protein. Of roughly 700,000 distinct CDR3 sequences in the sample, around 14% were seen once. In this sample, this clonotype turned up a few times. Its antigen is currently unknown. The sequence was collected from a man over 45 who received an inactivated influenza vaccine. The chain employs TRBV11-2 and TRBJ2-3, with 9 bases that match TRBD1. The sample here was PBMCs from blood, taken roughly 15 days before vaccination. CDR3 loop: CASSLEGGQGSTDTQYF. In nucleotides, the CDR3 is TGTGCCAGCAGCTTAGAGGGCGGACAGGGGAGCACAGATACGCAGTATTTT.